The 18 T cell receptor beta chains below were found in one sample sequenced in a study of T cells expressing NK-cell markers. From its re-call of the 5' RACE reads, TCRdb lists each CDR3 protein once, without DNA. Its table records 120,000 to 150,000 distinct CDR3 sequences. The source material was blood T cells: a sorted CD56 or NKG2C T cell subset, CD4+ or CD8+ T cells, or bulk PBMC T cells (not recorded which). The origin of the receptors is a young man in good health.

V gene TRBV6-1 combines with J gene TRBJ2-3; the D call of TRBD1 rests on TCRdb alone, since no DNA is present to check it. The CDR3 is 18 amino acids. Per germline, CDR1 MNHNS and CDR2 SASEGT. The CDR3 protein is CASSEAPGERGGTDTQYF.

The CDR3 spells CAIRDRAGGDTEAFF. The V and J genes are TRBV10-3 and TRBJ1-1. Germline lookup yields CDR1 ENHRY and CDR2 SYGVKD. The CDR3 totals 15 residues.

The rearrangement joins TRBV5-5 to TRBJ2-1; TCRdb returns TRBD2, unconfirmable since there is no DNA. The CDR3 runs 14 residues. From germline, CDR1 is SGHKS and CDR2 YYEKEE (reference sequence). The CDR3 sequence: CASSLTGVEDEQFF.

The V and J genes are TRBV27 and TRBJ2-7; no DNA is available, so the TRBD2 call from TCRdb remains unchecked. The CDR3 sequence is 14 residues long. CDR1 is MNHEY and CDR2 is SMNVEV in the germline V gene (reference sequence). This CDR3 reads CASSPGTSGYEQYF.

The chain employs TRBV19 and TRBJ2-1; the D gene TCRdb calls, TRBD1, cannot be checked with no DNA. Germline V gene data show CDR1 as LNHDA and CDR2 as SQIVND (reference sequence). The CDR3 has 16 amino acids. This CDR3 reads CASTPVFKSSYNEQFF. The full variable domain, in which reference TRBV19 and TRBJ2-1 provide the parts outside the CDR3, is DGGITQSPKYLFRKEGQNVTLSCEQNLNHDAMYWYRQDPGQGLRLIYYSQIVNDFQKGDIAEGYSVSREKKESFPLTVTSAQKNPTAFYLCASTPVFKSSYNEQFFGPGTRLTVL.

The J gene is TRBJ1-4, the V gene TRBV6-1. From germline, CDR1 is MNHNS and CDR2 SASEGT. The CDR3 sequence is 11 residues long. CDR3 protein: CATTAWEKLFF.

The rearrangement joins TRBV27 to TRBJ2-5; the TCRdb D gene call, TRBD1, has no DNA to confirm it. This CDR3 region has 15 residues. Germline lookup yields CDR1 MNHEY and CDR2 SMNVEV (reference sequence). CDR3 protein: CASSLSQGRQETQYF.

CDR3 sequence reads: CAWRVGARGSYNEQFF. The chain joins TRBV30 to TRBJ2-1; TCRdb selects TRBD1, and the lack of DNA leaves this call unchecked. The CDR3 totals 16 residues. CDR1 is GTSNPN, CDR2 SVGIG, per germline (reference sequence).

The chain couples TRBV7-2 to TRBJ2-1; TCRdb returns TRBD2, unconfirmable since there is no DNA. CDR1 SGHTA and CDR2 FQGNSA come from the germline V gene. The CDR3 loop spans 14 amino acids. Here the CDR3 reads CASSTTSGRNEQFF.

The chain's CDR3 is CASSQGFPYEQYF. This chain uses TRBV3-1 with TRBJ2-7. The CDR3 loop spans 13 amino acids. Germline V gives CDR1 LGHDT, CDR2 YNNKEL (reference sequence).

The chain is built from TRBV5-1 and TRBJ2-2; TCRdb selects TRBD1, and the lack of DNA leaves this call unchecked. CDR3 length equals 16 residues. Looked up from germline, CDR1 is SGHRS and CDR2 is YFSETQ. The CDR3 sequence is CASSLEGQPNTGELFF.

The genes are TRBV7-8 and TRBJ2-1; TCRdb calls TRBD2, which cannot be checked without DNA. This CDR3 contains 17 residues. Germline values: CDR1 SGHVS, CDR2 FQNEAQ. The chain's CDR3 is CASSLKAGGSRFDEQFF.

CDR3: CASSSTRDNQETQYF. The chain couples TRBV12-3 or TRBV12-4 to TRBJ2-5; TCRdb's D call of TRBD1 is untestable without DNA. The CDR3 has 15 residues.

The chain has TRBV27 and TRBJ2-1. In germline, CDR1 is MNHEY, CDR2 SMNVEV (reference sequence). The CDR3 runs 14 residues. The CDR3 here is CATINFLTDNEQFF.

The rearrangement links TRBV5-1 to TRBJ2-2; the TCRdb call, TRBD1, lacks DNA for checking. Germline V gene lookup returns CDR1 SGHRS and CDR2 YFSETQ. This CDR3 has 14 residues. The CDR3: CASSLPGGTGELFF.

V is TRBV6-5 and J is TRBJ2-5; TCRdb designates TRBD2, a call that cannot be tested without DNA. Germline CDR1 MNHEY, CDR2 SVGAGI. The CDR3 consists of 16 residues. CDR3 amino acids: CASSYSASGRGETQYF.

V gene TRBV12-3 or TRBV12-4 combines with J gene TRBJ1-2; no DNA is available, so the TRBD1 call from TCRdb remains unchecked. The CDR3 consists of 15 residues. The CDR3 sequence: CASSPQDRGSYGYTF.

The V and J genes are TRBV27 and TRBJ2-1; TCRdb selects TRBD1, and the lack of DNA leaves this call unchecked. Germline CDR1 MNHEY, CDR2 SMNVEV (reference sequence). CDR3 size: 16 residues. CDR3 residues: CASSLWAGGLANEQFF.